The 8 T cell receptor beta chains listed next were all sequenced from one sample in a study of cytomegalovirus exposure and HLA in healthy donors. Amplification used 60 Vbeta primers and 13 Jbeta primers. Clones were sequenced by immunoSEQ multiplex PCR, and TCRdb holds only the in-frame ones, with some missing. This sample has under 200,000 clones, with around 75% found just once. The sequencing input was PBMCs. These receptors all come from a human donor in good health.

This chain uses TRBV4-3 with TRBJ2-6, with 8 bases that match TRBD1. The CDR3 covers 16 residues. Per the germline V gene, CDR1 is LGHNA and CDR2 is YSLEER. The junction had 3 bases not matched to a gene; V was cut back by 1 base and J by 4 bases. The CDR3 DNA reads as TGCGCCAGCAGCCAAGGGACAGGGCGCGGGGCCAACGTCCTGACTTTC. It codes for CASSQGTGRGANVLTF.

The chain carries TRBV5-4 and TRBJ1-2; no firm D call. The CDR3 length is 11 residues. Germline assignment: CDR1 SGHNT and CDR2 YYREEE (reference sequence). Trimming took off 1 base at V and 8 bases at J, with 6 bases between the two ends. The CDR3 nucleotides are TGTGCCAGCAGCTTGACTTGGGGCTACACCTTC. Translation gives CASSLTWGYTF.

The gene calls are TRBV9 and TRBJ1-1, with 7 bases aligning to TRBD1. CDR1 is SGDLS, CDR2 YYNGEE, per germline. This CDR3 is built from 13 residues. Trimming at V came to 4 bases and at J to 3 bases, leaving 3 bases not matched to a gene. The CDR3 coding sequence is TGTGCCAGCAGCCTAGACAGGGACACTGAAGCTTTCTTT. Translation: CASSLDRDTEAFF.

J is TRBJ2-3 and V is TRBV2; the match to TRBD2 covers 10 bases. V was pared by 6 bases and J by 8 bases, with 11 bases of the junction left unmatched. The CDR3 spans 15 residues. From germline, CDR1 is SNHLY and CDR2 FYNNEI. CDR3 nucleotide sequence: TGTGCCAGCAGACCACTAGCGGGGCCCGAGGGTACGCAGTATTTT. This translates into CASRPLAGPEGTQYF.

The J gene is TRBJ1-2, the V gene TRBV10-3, with a tentative D call TRBD1 (6 bases). The CDR3 sequence is 12 residues long. V lost 8 bases and J lost 2, with 9 bases in between. In germline, CDR1 is ENHRY, CDR2 SYGVKD. The CDR3 nucleotides are TGTGCCATCCGGACAGCCAACTATGGCTACACCTTC. Amino acids: CAIRTANYGYTF.

The V gene is TRBV18, the J gene TRBJ1-1; D gene uncertain. Germline loops: CDR1 KGHSH, CDR2 LQKENI. V lost 5 bases and J lost 3, with 7 bases in between. The CDR3 covers 12 residues. For the CDR3, the DNA is TGTGCCAGCTCATCAGCGTACACTGAAGCTTTCTTT. It codes for CASSSAYTEAFF.

The V and J genes are TRBV4-3 and TRBJ2-6; D might be TRBD1 (6 bases). V was shortened by 0 bases and J by 4 bases, with 10 bases between the two germline ends. Germline V gene lookup returns CDR1 LGHNA and CDR2 YSLEER. The CDR3 is made up of 16 amino acids. CDR3 region: CASSQEGARGANVLTF. CDR3 nucleotides: TGCGCCAGCAGCCAAGAGGGGGCGAGAGGGGCCAACGTCCTGACTTTC.

The CDR3 sequence is CASSEGRLAYEQYF. The DNA for the CDR3 is TGTGCCAGCAGTGAGGGTCGACTAGCTTACGAGCAGTACTTC. The rearrangement joins TRBV2 to TRBJ2-7, with 7 bases that match TRBD2. CDR1 is SNHLY, CDR2 FYNNEI, per germline. V shed 3 bases and J 4 bases; nucleotides not matched to a gene: 6. The CDR3 spans 14 residues.